Listed below are T cell receptor beta chains from one sample, sequenced in a study of cytomegalovirus exposure and HLA in healthy donors. The repertoire was sequenced with immunoSEQ multiplex PCR; TCRdb's copy has only in-frame clones and lacks some. The table shows 200,000 to 300,000 clones, with 85% to 90% occurring only once. The sequencing input was PBMCs. The receptors were gathered from a man aged 18 to 35 in good health and CMV-seronegative. Both conserved end residues are part of each CDR3. D genes are given only for firm matches. Clone size is shown for a subset of rows, as once, few, many or a class of expanded clone.

d_call,v_call,j_call,clone_size,cdr3_nt,cdr3_aa
TRBD1,TRBV19,TRBJ2-5,few,TGTGCCAGTAGACGGACAGGGGGACAAGAGACCCAGTACTTC,CASRRTGGQETQYF
TRBD1,TRBV6-6,TRBJ1-1,few,TGTGCCAGCAGTTACCCGTCAGGGGGACTCGCTGAAGCTTTCTTT,CASSYPSGGLAEAFF
NA,TRBV19,TRBJ2-2,once,TGTGCCAGTAGCCCTGATCGGGAGTATGTCAGGGAGCTGTTTTTT,CASSPDREYVRELFF
NA,TRBV28,TRBJ2-6,NA,TGTGCCAGCATGACTGTCTCTGGGGCCAACGTCCTGACTTTC,CASMTVSGANVLTF
NA,TRBV5-1,TRBJ2-4,NA,TGCGCCAGCAGCGCCGACAGGGCCAAAAACATTCAGTACTTC,CASSADRAKNIQYF
TRBD1,TRBV29-1,TRBJ1-4,NA,TGCAGCTTCCGGACAGGGAATGAAAAACTGTTTTTT,CSFRTGNEKLFF
TRBD1,TRBV7-8,TRBJ2-2,NA,TGTGCCAGCAGCCAACAGGGGTTGAACACCGGGGAGCTGTTTTTT,CASSQQGLNTGELFF
NA,TRBV4-1,TRBJ2-5,NA,TGCGCCAGCTGTCGGATTCCGGGGGAGACCCAGTACTTC,CASCRIPGETQYF
TRBD1,TRBV9,TRBJ2-5,NA,TGTGCCAGCAGCGCAGATGGGACAGGCGGAGAGACCCAGTACTTC,CASSADGTGGETQYF
TRBD1,TRBV25-1,TRBJ1-6,once,TGTGCCAGCAGTGACGGGACAGGGAATTCACCCCTCCACTTT,CASSDGTGNSPLHF
NA,TRBV6-1,TRBJ1-2,NA,TGTGCCAGCAGTGAAGAAGGGACTGCGCCCTATGGCTACACCTTC,CASSEEGTAPYGYTF
NA,TRBV12-5,TRBJ2-7,NA,TGTGCTAGTGGCTTACTAGAGCAATACCGGTTC,CASGLLEQYRF
NA,TRBV7-7,TRBJ1-1,NA,TGTGCCAGCAGCTTAGACAAGAACACTGAAGCTTTCTTT,CASSLDKNTEAFF
NA,TRBV5-1,TRBJ1-2,NA,TGCGCCAGCAGCTTAGGAACGGGGTATGGCTACACCTTC,CASSLGTGYGYTF
TRBD2,TRBV11-3,TRBJ2-1,NA,TGTGCCAGCAGCTTAGGGACTAGCGGGACGCAGTTCTTC,CASSLGTSGTQFF
TRBD1,TRBV2,TRBJ1-2,NA,TGTGCCAGCAGTGATAACCCCTCGGGACAGGGGAGGAATGGCTACACCTTC,CASSDNPSGQGRNGYTF
NA,TRBV27,TRBJ2-1,NA,TGTGCCAGCAGTTTAAGTGGGGGCGAAGGATACAATGAGCAGTTCTTC,CASSLSGGEGYNEQFF
TRBD1,TRBV19,TRBJ1-2,few,TGTGCCAGTAGTCCGGACAGGGGGTTACTGAAGGGCTACACCTTC,CASSPDRGLLKGYTF
TRBD1,TRBV27,TRBJ1-1,NA,TGTGCCAGCAGTAGACCCGGGACAGGGGAAGGAGGGAACACTGAAGCTTTCTTT,CASSRPGTGEGGNTEAFF
NA,TRBV5-6,TRBJ2-5,NA,TGTGCCAGCAGCTTCTATGACAGACCAGCCCAAGAGACCCAGTACTTC,CASSFYDRPAQETQYF
TRBD2,TRBV2,TRBJ2-7,once,TGTGCCAGCAGGGGCGGGGAGCGGGGGGCCTACGAGCAGTACTTC,CASRGGERGAYEQYF
TRBD1,TRBV7-2,TRBJ1-5,NA,TGTGCCAGCAGCCGGGACAGGGGGCAGAATCAGCCCCAGCATTTT,CASSRDRGQNQPQHF
NA,TRBV6-1,TRBJ1-2,NA,TGTGCCAGCAGTGAAGACGGGTCGGAAACCTATGGCTACACCTTC,CASSEDGSETYGYTF
NA,TRBV12-5,TRBJ2-1,NA,TGTGCTAGTGGTTTTCCCGGAGGGCATGAGCAGTTCTTC,CASGFPGGHEQFF
NA,TRBV27,TRBJ1-1,NA,TGTGCCAGCAGTTTAGGGGGGGGATCTGAAGCTTTCTTT,CASSLGGGSEAFF
NA,TRBV6-6,TRBJ2-2,NA,TGTGCCAGCAGTTTTCGCGGAGACGCCGGGGAGCTGTTTTTT,CASSFRGDAGELFF
NA,TRBV25-1,TRBJ1-1,NA,TGTGCCAGCAAGAAGAATACAGGCATGAACACTGAAGCTTTCTTT,CASKKNTGMNTEAFF
TRBD2,TRBV7-8,TRBJ2-7,NA,TGTGCCAGCAGCTTAGCGAGGGAGGGGCAGTACTTC,CASSLAREGQYF
NA,TRBV7-6,TRBJ1-1,NA,TGTGCCAGCAGTTCAGGGGCTAACACTGAAGCTTTCTTT,CASSSGANTEAFF
NA,TRBV9,TRBJ2-2,NA,TGTGCCAGCAGCGTTCATACCGGGGAGCTGTTTTTT,CASSVHTGELFF
NA,TRBV9,TRBJ1-4,NA,TGTGCCAGCAGCCCCACTGTAAGGGGCGCAACTAATGAAAAACTGTTTTTT,CASSPTVRGATNEKLFF
NA,TRBV27,TRBJ2-1,once,TGTGCCAGCAATCCGGGAGAATCCTGGAGCTCCTACAATGAGCAGTTCTTC,CASNPGESWSSYNEQFF
TRBD1,TRBV18,TRBJ2-4,NA,TGTGCCAGCTCCCAGGGACAGGGGGACATTCAGTACTTC,CASSQGQGDIQYF
TRBD1,TRBV5-1,TRBJ2-3,NA,TGCGCCAGCAGTCAGGGGGCGGTCATGGATACGCAGTATTTT,CASSQGAVMDTQYF
NA,TRBV6-5,TRBJ1-2,NA,TGTGCCAGCAGTGAGGACGGGAGGGGTGGCTACACCTTC,CASSEDGRGGYTF
TRBD1,TRBV2,TRBJ2-2,NA,TGTGCCAGCAGCGATCCGACAGGGTCCCGCACCGGGGAGCTGTTTTTT,CASSDPTGSRTGELFF
TRBD1,TRBV7-2,TRBJ2-7,NA,TGTGCCAGCAGCTTAGTCGCAGGGGGCGACGGGGTTGTTTACGAGCAGTACTTC,CASSLVAGGDGVVYEQYF
NA,TRBV25-1,TRBJ2-2,few,TGTGCCAGCCGGGACTTCGCCGGGGAGCTGTTTTTT,CASRDFAGELFF
NA,TRBV5-5,TRBJ2-3,once,TGTGCCAGCAGCCTCCGGGGTGGGTCAGATACGCAGTATTTT,CASSLRGGSDTQYF
NA,TRBV27,TRBJ2-3,NA,TGTGCCAGCAGTTTAATGGGAGACACAGATACGCAGTATTTT,CASSLMGDTDTQYF
NA,TRBV18,TRBJ1-2,NA,TGTGCCAGCTCACCCACAGCACCTTTTAACTATGGCTACACCTTC,CASSPTAPFNYGYTF
NA,TRBV7-2,TRBJ1-2,NA,TGTGCCAGCAGCTTAAGCACAGCCGACTATGGCTACACCTTC,CASSLSTADYGYTF
NA,TRBV5-1,TRBJ2-7,NA,TGCGCCAGCAGCTTGGCCAGGGCCCACGAGCAGTACTTC,CASSLARAHEQYF
NA,TRBV5-4,TRBJ1-4,NA,TGTGCCAGCAGCTCCGACGGGGGTAATGAAAAACTGTTTTTT,CASSSDGGNEKLFF
NA,TRBV15,TRBJ1-1,NA,TGTGCCACCAGCAACCGACAGAACACTGAAGCTTTCTTT,CATSNRQNTEAFF